This T cell receptor (beta chain) appears in the sequencing data of a study of blood T cell repertoires in COVID-19. Study-wide background: Samples representing acute and convalescent COVID-19 were sourced from the United States, Italy and Spain. In each case, the material was cDNA or gDNA derived from T cells, B-cell-depleted T cells, or PBMCs.

Authors' methods: Estimation of nucleated cell counts relied on the amplification of reference gene primers. Clones were read by immunoSEQ multiplex PCR, and TCRdb kept only the in-frame ones, dropping some. V and J calls and clone size are as listed in that table; D and trimming were resolved from the DNA. The sample gives about 380,000 clones, 81% of which show up once; 1.1% is in the top ten. Sequences were obtained from peripheral blood. The receptor was derived from a human donor with acute or convalescent COVID-19. The donor label of this sample is uncertain.

CDR3 amino acids: CASSEGDRGYQPQHF. The DNA for the CDR3 is TGTGCCAGCAGTGAAGGAGACAGGGGGTATCAGCCCCAGCATTTT. The V and J genes are TRBV6-1 and TRBJ1-5, with TRBD1 identical over 9 bases. The trim removed 1 base at V and 5 bases at J, leaving 3 bases unmatched. Germline-derived CDR1 and CDR2 are MNHNS and SASEGT. The CDR3 totals 15 residues.